This T cell receptor beta chain appears in the sequencing data of a study of blood T cell repertoires in COVID-19. Study context: Samples came from the United States, Italy and Spain, spanning acute and convalescent COVID-19. The analysed material was cDNA or gDNA that came from T cells, B-cell-depleted T cells, or PBMCs.

The sample holds one count of this clone. Data came from immunoSEQ multiplex PCR; TCRdb stores just in-frame clones and leaves some out. Altogether about 14,000 clones are present, around 91% being singletons, with the ten largest covering less than 3%. This CDR3 has 15 amino acids. Trimming at V came to 5 bases and at J to 10 bases, leaving 9 bases not matched to a gene. The germline gives CDR1 SEHNR, CDR2 FQNEAQ (reference sequence). The V gene is TRBV7-9, the J gene TRBJ1-4; 11 nucleotides match TRBD1. Sequenced input: peripheral blood. This TCR came from a human donor in a cohort sampled during active COVID-19. CDR3 amino acids: CASSPRTGGGGKLFF. In nucleotides, the CDR3 is TGTGCCAGCAGCCCCCGGACAGGGGGCGGGGGAAAACTGTTTTTT.